This T cell receptor (beta chain) appears in the sequencing data of a study of blood T cell repertoires in COVID-19. On the study more broadly: The United States, Italy and Spain were the sources of the acute and convalescent COVID-19 samples.

Clones were read by immunoSEQ multiplex PCR, and TCRdb kept only the in-frame ones, dropping some. Of 250,000 or so clones in the sample, 90% were seen once. Germline V CDR1 and CDR2: LGHNT, FRNRAP. This CDR3 region has 15 residues. J was trimmed by 4 bases and V by 0 bases; bases with no gene match: 5. Adults between roughly 18 and 89 years of age took part from under 30 US areas. Participant reports of clinical history set cohort assignment. The TCR comes from a young woman with acute COVID-19. Material for sequencing was PBMCs or T cells enriched from blood (not recorded which). The J gene is TRBJ2-7, the V gene TRBV12-5, with 8 positions matching TRBD1. The CDR3 loop is CASGLVEDRDYEQYF. CDR3 coding DNA: TGTGCTAGTGGTTTGGTGGAGGACAGGGATTACGAGCAGTACTTC.